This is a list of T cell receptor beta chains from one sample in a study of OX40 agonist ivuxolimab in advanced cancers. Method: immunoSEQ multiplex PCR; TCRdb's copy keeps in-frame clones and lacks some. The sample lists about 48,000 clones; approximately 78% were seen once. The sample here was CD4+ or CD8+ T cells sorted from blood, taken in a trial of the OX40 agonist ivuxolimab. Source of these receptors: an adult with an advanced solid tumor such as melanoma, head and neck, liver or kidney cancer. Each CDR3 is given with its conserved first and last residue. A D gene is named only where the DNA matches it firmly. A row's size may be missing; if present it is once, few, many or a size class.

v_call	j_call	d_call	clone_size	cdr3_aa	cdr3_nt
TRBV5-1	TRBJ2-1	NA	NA	CASSLAGASSYNEQFF	TGCGCCAGCAGCTTGGCCGGGGCAAGCTCCTACAATGAGCAGTTCTTC
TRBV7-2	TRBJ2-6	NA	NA	CASSLVGGGKGANVLTF	TGTGCCAGCAGCTTAGTAGGAGGGGGCAAGGGGGCCAACGTCCTGACTTTC
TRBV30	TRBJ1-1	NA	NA	CAWSVQVRSEAFF	TGTGCCTGGAGTGTACAGGTTCGGTCTGAAGCTTTCTTT
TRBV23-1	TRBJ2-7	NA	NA	CASSRWGEDYEQYF	TGCGCCAGCAGTCGGTGGGGGGAGGACTACGAGCAGTACTTC
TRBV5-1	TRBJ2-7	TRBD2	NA	CASSPGLAGYEQYF	TGCGCCAGCAGCCCCGGACTAGCGGGGTACGAGCAGTACTTC
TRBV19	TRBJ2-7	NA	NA	CASSQAVSYEQYF	TGTGCCAGTAGTCAAGCGGTGAGCTACGAGCAGTACTTC
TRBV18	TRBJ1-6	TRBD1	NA	CASSRTGGLGSPLHF	TGTGCCAGCTCGCGGACAGGGGGATTAGGTTCACCCCTCCACTTT
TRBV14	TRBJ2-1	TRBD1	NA	CASSGLRDSSYNEQFF	TGTGCCAGCAGCGGCCTCCGGGACAGCTCCTACAATGAGCAGTTCTTC
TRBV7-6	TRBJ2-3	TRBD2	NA	CASSLRLAGVTDTQYF	TGTGCCAGCAGCCTGAGACTAGCGGGAGTCACAGATACGCAGTATTTT
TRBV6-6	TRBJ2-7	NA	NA	CASSYLRGGEGEQYF	TGTGCCAGCAGTTATCTAAGGGGGGGCGAAGGCGAGCAGTACTTC
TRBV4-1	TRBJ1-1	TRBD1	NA	CASSLWGRGLQGEAFF	TGCGCCAGCAGCCTTTGGGGCAGGGGGCTTCAGGGTGAAGCTTTCTTT
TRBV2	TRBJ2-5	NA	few	CASSATRGGQETQYF	TGTGCCAGCAGTGCTACCAGGGGTGGCCAAGAGACCCAGTACTTC
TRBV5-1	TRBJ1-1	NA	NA	CASSTEIGTEAFF	TGCGCCAGCAGCACAGAAATAGGGACTGAAGCTTTCTTT
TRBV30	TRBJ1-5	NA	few	CAWSLQNQPQHF	TGTGCCTGGAGTCTCCAGAATCAGCCCCAGCATTTT
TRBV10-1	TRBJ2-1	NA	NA	CASSGSGLNEQFF	TGCGCCAGCAGTGGTTCCGGTCTAAATGAGCAGTTCTTC
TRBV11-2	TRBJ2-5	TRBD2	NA	CASSLALAAPTLDF	TGTGCCAGCAGCTTAGCACTAGCGGCGCCTACTTTGGACTTC
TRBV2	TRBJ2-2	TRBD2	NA	CASSRLAGNTGELFF	TGTGCCAGCAGTAGACTAGCGGGAAACACCGGGGAGCTGTTTTTT
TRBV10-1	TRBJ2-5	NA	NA	CASSEGLQETQYF	TGCGCCAGCAGTGAGGGGCTTCAAGAGACCCAGTACTTC
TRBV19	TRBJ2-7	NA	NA	CASSIERFSYEQYF	TGTGCCAGTAGTATTGAGAGGTTCAGCTACGAGCAGTACTTC
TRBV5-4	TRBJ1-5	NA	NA	CASSGDPNQPQHF	TGTGCCAGCAGCGGGGACCCCAATCAGCCCCAGCATTTT
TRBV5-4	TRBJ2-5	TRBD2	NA	CASSLGREREQYF	TGTGCCAGCAGCTTGGGGCGGGAGCGAGAGCAGTACTTC
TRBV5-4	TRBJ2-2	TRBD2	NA	CASSSGTSGNTGELFF	TGTGCCAGCAGCTCTGGGACTAGCGGAAACACCGGGGAGCTGTTTTTT
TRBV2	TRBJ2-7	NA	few	CASVEGANYEQYF	TGTGCCAGCGTCGAGGGAGCAAATTACGAGCAGTACTTC
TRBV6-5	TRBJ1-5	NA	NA	CASSYGSNQPQHF	TGTGCCAGCAGTTACGGGTCCAATCAGCCCCAGCATTTT
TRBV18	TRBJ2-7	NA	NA	CASTKEQGRGYEQYF	TGTGCCAGCACAAAAGAACAGGGAAGAGGCTACGAGCAGTACTTC
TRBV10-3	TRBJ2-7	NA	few	CAISDGTWQYF	TGTGCCATCAGTGACGGTACGTGGCAGTACTTC
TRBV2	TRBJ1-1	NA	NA	CASSEIGANTEAFF	TGTGCCAGCAGTGAAATTGGAGCGAACACTGAAGCTTTCTTT
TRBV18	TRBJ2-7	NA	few	CASSPPSTYEQYF	TGTGCCAGCTCACCGCCCAGTACCTACGAGCAGTACTTC
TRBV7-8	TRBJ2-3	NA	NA	CASSRFRDTQYF	TGTGCCAGCAGCAGGTTTAGGGATACGCAGTATTTT
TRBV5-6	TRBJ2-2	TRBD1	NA	CASSPDPGQGNTGELFF	TGTGCCAGCAGCCCGGACCCGGGACAGGGGAACACCGGGGAGCTGTTTTTT
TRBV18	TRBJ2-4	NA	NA	CASSPQVDGGNIQYF	TGTGCCAGCTCACCACAAGTCGACGGAGGGAACATTCAGTACTTC
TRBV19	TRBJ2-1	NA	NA	CASSIRGPYNGQFF	TGTGCCAGTAGTATTCGCGGCCCTTACAATGGGCAGTTCTTC
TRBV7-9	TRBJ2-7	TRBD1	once	CASSRQGAEQYF	TGTGCCAGCAGCCGACAGGGGGCCGAGCAGTACTTC
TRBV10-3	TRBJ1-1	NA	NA	CAISPRAVNTEAFF	TGTGCCATCAGTCCCAGGGCGGTGAACACTGAAGCTTTCTTT
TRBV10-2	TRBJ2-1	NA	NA	CASSLASEQFF	TGCGCCAGCAGCCTAGCGAGTGAGCAGTTCTTC
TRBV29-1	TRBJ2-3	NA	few	CSVEDRGQSADTQYF	TGCAGCGTTGAAGATCGTGGACAGTCAGCTGATACGCAGTATTTT
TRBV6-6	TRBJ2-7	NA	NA	CASAVRVRDEQYF	TGTGCCAGCGCGGTCCGGGTTAGAGACGAGCAGTACTTC
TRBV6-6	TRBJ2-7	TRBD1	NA	CASSLDRGTGYEQYF	TGTGCCAGCAGTCTTGACAGGGGAACAGGCTACGAGCAGTACTTC
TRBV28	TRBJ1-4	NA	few	CASSLHGINEKLFF	TGTGCCAGCAGTCTCCATGGGATTAATGAAAAACTGTTTTTT
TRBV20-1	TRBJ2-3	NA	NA	CSAPLGTQYF	TGCAGTGCACCCCTAGGTACGCAGTATTTT
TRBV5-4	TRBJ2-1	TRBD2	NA	CASSREEGGENEQFF	TGTGCCAGCAGCCGGGAGGAGGGAGGAGAAAATGAGCAGTTCTTC
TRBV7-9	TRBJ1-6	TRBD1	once	CASSLPQGGAQLPLHF	TGTGCCAGCAGCTTACCCCAGGGGGGAGCCCAGTTACCCCTCCACTTT
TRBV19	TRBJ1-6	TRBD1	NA	CASSSQGGDNSPLHF	TGTGCCAGTAGTTCCCAGGGGGGGGATAATTCACCCCTCCACTTT
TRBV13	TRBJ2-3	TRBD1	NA	CASSQRTGTDTQYF	TGTGCCAGCAGCCAAAGGACAGGGACAGATACGCAGTATTTT
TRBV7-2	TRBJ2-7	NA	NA	CASSLRPSSYEQYF	TGTGCCAGCAGCTTGAGACCTAGTTCCTACGAGCAGTACTTC
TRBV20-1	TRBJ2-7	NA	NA	CSASGDEQYF	TGCAGTGCTAGTGGGGACGAGCAGTACTTC